The T cell receptor (beta chain) under discussion was sequenced for a study of CD8 T cells in Susac syndrome. Study background: Patients with Susac syndrome, at blood draw, were therapy-naive, on corticosteroids, or on intravenous immunoglobulin alone.

The authors reverse transcribed about 0.5 to 1 ug RNA with random hexamers. TCRdb passed the immunoSEQ multiplex PCR reads through MiXCR, listing each CDR3 protein once. This table holds more than 200,000 distinct CDR3 sequences, 94% found once. The CDR3 consists of 16 residues. From germline, CDR1 is MNHNS and CDR2 SASEGT. Trimming removed 6 bases from V and 6 bases from J; junction bases left unmatched: 11. The clonotype comes from a human donor with Susac syndrome. Specimen: CD4+ T cells from PBMCs. This chain uses TRBV6-1 with TRBJ1-2; 12 bases align to TRBD1. DNA for the CDR3: TGTGCCAGCAGCGAGACCGGGACAGGGGGCGGAGATGGCTACACCTTC. This codes for CASSETGTGGGDGYTF.